Reported below is one T cell receptor (beta chain). Its antigen remains unknown. The sample comes from a study of OX40 agonist ivuxolimab in advanced cancers. TCRdb keeps only in-frame clones here, not all; method: immunoSEQ multiplex PCR. The table lists some 90,000 clones, roughly nine tenths of them singletons. Whole-study results and caveats: In the 0.1-3.0 mg/kg groups, partial responders showed among the lowest expansion. CD4+ and CD8+ blood T cells expanded clonally by week 6 at 0.1 to 3.0 mg/kg.

Trimming removed 1 base at V and 3 bases at J, with 14 bases between. The CDR3 consists of 16 residues. The germline gives CDR1 SGHDT, CDR2 YYEEEE. The TCR sequence derives from an adult with an advanced solid tumor such as melanoma, head and neck, liver or kidney cancer. Source: CD4+ or CD8+ T cells sorted from blood, taken in a trial of the OX40 agonist ivuxolimab. J is TRBJ2-1 and V is TRBV5-6; possible D gene TRBD1, 5 bases. Here the CDR3 reads CASSLWYQGIYNEQFF. The CDR3, as DNA: TGTGCCAGCAGCTTGTGGTACCAGGGTATCTACAATGAGCAGTTCTTC.